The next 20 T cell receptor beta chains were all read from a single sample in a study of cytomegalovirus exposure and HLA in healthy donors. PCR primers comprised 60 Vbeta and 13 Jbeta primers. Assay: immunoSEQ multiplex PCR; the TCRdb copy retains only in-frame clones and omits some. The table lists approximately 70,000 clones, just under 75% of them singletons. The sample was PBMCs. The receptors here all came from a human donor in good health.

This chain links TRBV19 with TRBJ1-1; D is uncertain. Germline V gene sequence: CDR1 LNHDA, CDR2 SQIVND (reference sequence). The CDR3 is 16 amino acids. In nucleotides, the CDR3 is TGTTTGTCTACGGGAGTCTTAGGAAAAGGGCGCACTGAAGCTTTCTTT. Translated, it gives CLSTGVLGKGRTEAFF.

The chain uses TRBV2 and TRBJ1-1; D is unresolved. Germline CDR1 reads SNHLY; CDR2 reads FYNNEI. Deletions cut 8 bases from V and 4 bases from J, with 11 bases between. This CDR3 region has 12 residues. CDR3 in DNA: TGTGCCAGCGAGGCGGCGGCCACTGAAGCTTTCTTT. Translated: CASEAAATEAFF.

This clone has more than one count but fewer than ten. DNA of the CDR3: TGTGCCAGCAGCCCACAGACCTGCTCCTACGAGCAGTACTTC. Protein sequence: CASSPQTCSYEQYF. This chain joins TRBV21-1 and TRBJ2-7; whether TRBD1, the table's D call, matches the DNA was not checked. TRBV21-1 is marked as a pseudogene. This CDR3 comprises 14 residues.

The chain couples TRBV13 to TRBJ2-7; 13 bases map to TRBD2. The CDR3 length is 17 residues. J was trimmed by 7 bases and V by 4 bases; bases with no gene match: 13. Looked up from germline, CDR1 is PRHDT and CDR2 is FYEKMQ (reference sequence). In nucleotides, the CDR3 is TGTGCCAGCAGCTACCGCGGATGGACTAGCGGGAGAGGTGAGCAGTACTTC. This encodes CASSYRGWTSGRGEQYF.

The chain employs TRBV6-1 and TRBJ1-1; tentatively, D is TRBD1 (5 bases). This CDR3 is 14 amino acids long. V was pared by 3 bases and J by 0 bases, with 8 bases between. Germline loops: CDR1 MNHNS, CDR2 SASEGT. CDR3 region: CASSEGGVNTEAFF. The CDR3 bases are TGTGCCAGCAGTGAGGGGGGGGTGAACACTGAAGCTTTCTTT.

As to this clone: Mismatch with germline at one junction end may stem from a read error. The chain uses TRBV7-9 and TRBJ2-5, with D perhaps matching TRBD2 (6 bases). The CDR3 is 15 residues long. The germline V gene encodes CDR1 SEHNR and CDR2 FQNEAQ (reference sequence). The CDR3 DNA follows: TGTTCCAGCAGCTTAGGGGTTGGGGGGATCGAGACCCAGTACTTC. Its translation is CSSSLGVGGIETQYF.

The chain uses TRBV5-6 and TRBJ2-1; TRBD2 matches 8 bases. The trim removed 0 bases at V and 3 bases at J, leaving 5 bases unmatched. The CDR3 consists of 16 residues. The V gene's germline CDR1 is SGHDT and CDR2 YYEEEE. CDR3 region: CASSLATGGIYNEQFF. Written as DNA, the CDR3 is TGTGCCAGCAGCTTGGCTACGGGAGGGATCTACAATGAGCAGTTCTTC.

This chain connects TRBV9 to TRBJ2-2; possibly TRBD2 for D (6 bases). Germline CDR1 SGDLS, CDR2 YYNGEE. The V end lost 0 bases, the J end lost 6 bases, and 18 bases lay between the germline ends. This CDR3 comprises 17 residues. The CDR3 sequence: CASSVVGWGGAAGELFF. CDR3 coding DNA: TGTGCCAGCAGCGTAGTAGGATGGGGCGGGGCCGCCGGGGAGCTGTTTTTT.

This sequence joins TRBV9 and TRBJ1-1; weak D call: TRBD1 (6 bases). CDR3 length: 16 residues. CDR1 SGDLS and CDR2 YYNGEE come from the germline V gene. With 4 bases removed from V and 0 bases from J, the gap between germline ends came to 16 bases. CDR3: CASSQQPGHLNTEAFF. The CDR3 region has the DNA TGTGCCAGCAGCCAACAACCGGGACACCTGAACACTGAAGCTTTCTTT.

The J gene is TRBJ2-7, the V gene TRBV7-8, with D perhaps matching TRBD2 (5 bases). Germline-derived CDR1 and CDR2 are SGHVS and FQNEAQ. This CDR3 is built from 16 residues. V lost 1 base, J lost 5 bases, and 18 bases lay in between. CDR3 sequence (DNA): TGTGCCAGCAGCTTAGAGCGGAGTAGAGGGAAGGACGAGCAGTACTTC. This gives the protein CASSLERSRGKDEQYF.

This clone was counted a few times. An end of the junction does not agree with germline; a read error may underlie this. CDR3 protein: CASSDGAGYQF. CDR3 sequence (DNA): TGCGCCAGCAGTGACGGAGCGGGGTACCAGTTC. The chain couples TRBV10-1 to TRBJ2-7, with 7 bases lining up with TRBD2. This CDR3 is built from 11 residues. The germline gives CDR1 WNHNN, CDR2 SYGVQD (reference sequence).

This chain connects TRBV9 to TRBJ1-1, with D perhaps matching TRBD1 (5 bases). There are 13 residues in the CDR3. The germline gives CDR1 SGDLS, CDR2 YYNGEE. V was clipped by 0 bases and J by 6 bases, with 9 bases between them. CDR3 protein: CASSVGQMAEAFF. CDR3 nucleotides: TGTGCCAGCAGCGTAGGACAGATGGCTGAAGCTTTCTTT.

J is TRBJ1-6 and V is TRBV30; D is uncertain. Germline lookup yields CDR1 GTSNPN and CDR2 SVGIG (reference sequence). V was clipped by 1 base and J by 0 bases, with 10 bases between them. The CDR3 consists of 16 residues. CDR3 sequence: CAWSDDGASYNSPLHF. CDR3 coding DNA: TGTGCCTGGAGTGATGACGGAGCCTCCTATAATTCACCCCTCCACTTT.

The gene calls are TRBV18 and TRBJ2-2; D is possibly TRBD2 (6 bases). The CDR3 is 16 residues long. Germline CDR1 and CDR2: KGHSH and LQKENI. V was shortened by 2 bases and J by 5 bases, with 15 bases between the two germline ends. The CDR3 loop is CASSPSGLAGTGELFF. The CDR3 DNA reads TGTGCCAGCTCACCAAGCGGGCTGGCGGGAACCGGGGAGCTGTTTTTT.

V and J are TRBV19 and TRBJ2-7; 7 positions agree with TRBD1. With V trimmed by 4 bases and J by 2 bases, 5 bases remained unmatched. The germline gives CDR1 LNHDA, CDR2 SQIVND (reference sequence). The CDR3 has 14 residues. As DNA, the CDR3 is TGTGCCAGTAGTAAACAGGGGATAACCTACGAGCAGTACTTC. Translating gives CASSKQGITYEQYF. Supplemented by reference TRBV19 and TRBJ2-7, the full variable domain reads DGGITQSPKYLFRKEGQNVTLSCEQNLNHDAMYWYRQDPGQGLRLIYYSQIVNDFQKGDIAEGYSVSREKKESFPLTVTSAQKNPTAFYLCASSKQGITYEQYFGPGTRLTVT.

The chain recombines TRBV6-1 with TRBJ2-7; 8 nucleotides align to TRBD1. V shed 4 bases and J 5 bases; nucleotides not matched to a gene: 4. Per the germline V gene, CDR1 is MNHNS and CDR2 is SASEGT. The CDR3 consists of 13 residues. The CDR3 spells CASSAQDRDEQYF. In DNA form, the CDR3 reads TGTGCCAGCAGTGCCCAGGACAGGGACGAGCAGTACTTC.

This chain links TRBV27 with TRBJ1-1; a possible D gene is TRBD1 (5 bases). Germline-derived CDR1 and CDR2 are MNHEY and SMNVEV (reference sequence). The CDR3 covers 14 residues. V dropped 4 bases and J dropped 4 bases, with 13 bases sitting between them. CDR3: CASSWGDSSTEAFF. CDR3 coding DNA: TGTGCCAGCAGTTGGGGCGACAGTAGCACTGAAGCTTTCTTT.

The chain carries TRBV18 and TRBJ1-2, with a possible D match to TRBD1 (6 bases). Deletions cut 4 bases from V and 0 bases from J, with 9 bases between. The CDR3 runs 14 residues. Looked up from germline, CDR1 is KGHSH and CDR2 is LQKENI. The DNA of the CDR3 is TGTGCCAGCTCACTCGGGGACACTAACTATGGCTACACCTTC. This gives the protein CASSLGDTNYGYTF.

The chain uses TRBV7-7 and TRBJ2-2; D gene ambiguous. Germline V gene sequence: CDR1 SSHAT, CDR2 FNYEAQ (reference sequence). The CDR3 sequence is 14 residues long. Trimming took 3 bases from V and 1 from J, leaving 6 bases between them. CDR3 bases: TGTGCCAGCAGCTTTAGCAGGAACACCGGGGAGCTGTTTTTT. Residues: CASSFSRNTGELFF.

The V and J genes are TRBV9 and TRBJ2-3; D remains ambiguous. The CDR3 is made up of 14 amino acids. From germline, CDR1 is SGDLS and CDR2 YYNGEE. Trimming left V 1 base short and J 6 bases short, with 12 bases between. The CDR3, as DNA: TGTGCCAGCAGCGTACGAACCCTAGAGGATACGCAGTATTTT. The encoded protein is CASSVRTLEDTQYF.